The present T cell receptor (beta chain) was sequenced within a study of response to subunit inactivated influenza vaccine. Study-level points and caveats: The authors suggested that few new T cells are recruited per seasonal influenza vaccination.

TCRdb re-derived calls from the RT-PCR reads in MiXCR, one entry per CDR3 protein. The sample holds hundreds of thousands of distinct CDR3 sequences; about a sixth are singletons and the top ten take roughly 12%. This clonotype turned up a few times. Its matching antigen is unknown. Germline lookup yields CDR1 SGHTA and CDR2 FQGTGA. Trimming stripped 2 bases from V and 3 bases from J, with 16 bases between. The CDR3 covers 16 residues. The sequencing used PBMCs from blood, collected 11 to 12 days after vaccination. The rearrangement links TRBV7-3 to TRBJ1-1; D might be TRBD1 (5 bases). The TCR was taken from a man in his fifties who received an inactivated influenza vaccine. For the CDR3, the DNA is TGTGCCAGCAGCTTAGGTAGGGGCGTAGGTGACACTGAAGCTTTCTTT. It translates to CASSLGRGVGDTEAFF.